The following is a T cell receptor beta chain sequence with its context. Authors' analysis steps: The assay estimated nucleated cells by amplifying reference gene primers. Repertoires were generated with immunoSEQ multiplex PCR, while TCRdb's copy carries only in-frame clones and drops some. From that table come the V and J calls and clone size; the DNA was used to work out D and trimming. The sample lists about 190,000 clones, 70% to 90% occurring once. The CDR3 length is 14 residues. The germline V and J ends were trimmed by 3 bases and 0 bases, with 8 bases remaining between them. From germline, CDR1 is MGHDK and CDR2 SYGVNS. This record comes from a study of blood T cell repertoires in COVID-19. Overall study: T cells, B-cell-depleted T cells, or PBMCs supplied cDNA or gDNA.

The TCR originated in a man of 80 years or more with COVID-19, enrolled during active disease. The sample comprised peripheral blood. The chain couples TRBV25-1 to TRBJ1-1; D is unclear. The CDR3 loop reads CASSDINLNTEAFF. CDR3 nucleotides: TGTGCCAGCAGTGATATAAACTTGAACACTGAAGCTTTCTTT. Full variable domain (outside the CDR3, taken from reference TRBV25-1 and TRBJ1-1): EADIYQTPRYLVIGTGKKITLECSQTMGHDKMYWYQQDPGMELHLIHYSYGVNSTEKGDLSSESTVSRIRTEHFPLTLESARPSHTSQYLCASSDINLNTEAFFGQGTRLTVV.